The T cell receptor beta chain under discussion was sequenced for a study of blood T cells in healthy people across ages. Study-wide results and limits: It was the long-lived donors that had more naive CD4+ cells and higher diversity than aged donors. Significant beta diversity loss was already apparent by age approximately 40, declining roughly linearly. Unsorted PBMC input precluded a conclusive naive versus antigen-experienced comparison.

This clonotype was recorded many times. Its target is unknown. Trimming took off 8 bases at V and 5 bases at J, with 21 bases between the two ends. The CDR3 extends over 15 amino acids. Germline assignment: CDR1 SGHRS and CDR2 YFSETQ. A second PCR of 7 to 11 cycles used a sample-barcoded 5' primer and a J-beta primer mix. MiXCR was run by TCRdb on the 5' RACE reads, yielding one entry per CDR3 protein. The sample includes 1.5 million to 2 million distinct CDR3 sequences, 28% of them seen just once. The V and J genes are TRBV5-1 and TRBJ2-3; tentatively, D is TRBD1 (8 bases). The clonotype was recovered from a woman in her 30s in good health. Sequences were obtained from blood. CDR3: CASTRTGTTLDTQYF. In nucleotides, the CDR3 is TGCGCCAGTACCCGGACAGGGACTACTTTAGATACGCAGTATTTT.